Below are 7 T cell receptor beta chains sequenced from a single sample in a study of T cells after yellow fever vaccination. TCRdb analysed the 5' RACE reads with MiXCR anew, one entry per CDR3 protein. The sample carries 250,000 or so distinct CDR3 sequences, 6.7% recorded once. The source was CD4+ T cells sorted from PBMCs, collected on the day of the yellow fever booster vaccination. The receptors derive from a man aged 30 to 39 who received the YFV17D yellow fever vaccine.

This clonotype was counted ten times or more. The junction departs from the called germline gene at one end, perhaps through a read error. The chain combines TRBV29-1 with TRBJ2-3; D uncertain. This CDR3 comprises 13 residues. Per the germline V gene, CDR1 is SQVTM and CDR2 is ANQGSEA. CDR3 coding DNA: TGCAGCGTGGAAGTAGCTCGCACAGATACGCAGTATTTT. This gives the protein CSVEVARTDTQYF.

At least ten counts were recorded for this clonotype. V is TRBV7-2 and J is TRBJ2-3, with 7 bases that match TRBD1. This CDR3 is built from 16 residues. Trimming took 5 bases from V and 0 from J; bases not matched to a gene: 8. The germline V gene has CDR1 SGHTA and CDR2 FQGNSA. The CDR3 is CASSRDGTVSTDTQYF. Here the CDR3 DNA reads TGTGCCAGCAGCCGGGACGGGACAGTTAGCACAGATACGCAGTATTTT. Based on the CDR3 plus reference TRBV7-2 and TRBJ2-3, the full variable domain is GAGVSQSPSNKVTEKGKDVELRCDPISGHTALYWYRQSLGQGLEFLIYFQGNSAPDKSGLPSDRFSAERTGGSVSTLTIQRTQQEDSAVYLCASSRDGTVSTDTQYFGPGTRLTVL.

This clonotype has at least ten counts. This chain connects TRBV24-1 to TRBJ2-1, with 8 bases lining up with TRBD2. The germline V gene has CDR1 KGHDR and CDR2 SFDVKD. V lost 5 bases to trimming and J lost 5 bases; unmatched junction nucleotides: 7. This CDR3 region has 15 residues. CDR3 amino acids: CATSAGTSRDNEQFF. The CDR3 DNA reads as TGTGCCACCAGTGCAGGGACTAGTAGGGACAATGAGCAGTTCTTC.

This clonotype has at least ten counts. J is TRBJ2-3 and V is TRBV12-3 or TRBV12-4; perhaps TRBD1 as D (6 bases). This CDR3 comprises 14 residues. Trimming shortened V by 7 bases and J by 3 bases, and 14 bases separated the two germline ends. The CDR3 DNA reads TGTGCCAGCATCTCAGGGCAGGGGACAGATACGCAGTATTTT. As protein: CASISGQGTDTQYF.

The chain has TRBV2 and TRBJ2-3, with 13 bases aligning to TRBD2. V shed 6 bases and J 1 base; nucleotides not matched to a gene: 1. The CDR3 is 15 amino acids. Germline assignment: CDR1 SNHLY and CDR2 FYNNEI. In DNA form, the CDR3 reads TGTGCCAGCAGGGGACTAGCGGGGCGCACAGATACGCAGTATTTT. Residues: CASRGLAGRTDTQYF.

The rearrangement joins TRBV2 to TRBJ2-1; no firm D call. From germline, CDR1 is SNHLY and CDR2 FYNNEI. The CDR3 length is 16 residues. Trimming stripped 5 bases from V and 15 bases from J, with 29 bases between. The CDR3 spells CASSFNPIGQAPRPFF. The CDR3 DNA reads as TGTGCCAGCAGTTTTAATCCGATAGGGCAGGCCCCTCGGCCGTTCTTC.

This clonotype came up a few times. CDR3 amino acids: CASSHGGYDTEAFF. The CDR3 nucleotides are TGTGCCAGCAGCCACGGAGGGTACGACACTGAAGCTTTCTTT. The chain uses TRBV7-9 and TRBJ1-1; D call uncertain. Trimming left V 5 bases short and J 3 bases short, with 13 bases between. Germline V lookup: CDR1 SEHNR, CDR2 FQNEAQ (reference sequence). The CDR3 covers 14 residues. The full variable domain, completed using reference TRBV7-9 and TRBJ1-1, is DTGVSQNPRHKITKRGQNVTFRCDPISEHNRLYWYRQTLGQGPEFLTYFQNEAQLEKSRLLSDRFSAERPKGSFSTLEIQRTEQGDSAMYLCASSHGGYDTEAFFGQGTRLTVV.